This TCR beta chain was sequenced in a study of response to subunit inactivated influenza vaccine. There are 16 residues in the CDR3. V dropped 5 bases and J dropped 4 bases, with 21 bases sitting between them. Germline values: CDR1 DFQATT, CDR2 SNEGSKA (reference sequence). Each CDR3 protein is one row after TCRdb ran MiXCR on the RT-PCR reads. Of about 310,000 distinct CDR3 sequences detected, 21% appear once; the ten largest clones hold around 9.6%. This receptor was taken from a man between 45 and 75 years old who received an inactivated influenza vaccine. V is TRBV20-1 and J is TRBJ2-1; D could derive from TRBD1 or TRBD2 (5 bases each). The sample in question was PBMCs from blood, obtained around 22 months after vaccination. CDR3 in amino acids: CSAPTRDPLHYNEQFF. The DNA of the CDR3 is TGCAGTGCTCCCACCCGGGACCCCCTACATTACAATGAGCAGTTCTTC.